These 9 T cell receptor beta chains came from one sample sequenced in a study of T cell responses to AZD1222 COVID-19 vaccine. Some clones are missing from TCRdb's copy, which holds only in-frame ones; the method was immunoSEQ multiplex PCR. Of 65,000 to 90,000 clones listed, roughly 85% are singletons. This sample comprised peripheral blood, obtained 28 days after the second AZD1222 dose. These TCRs come from an adult who received the AZD1222 COVID-19 vaccine.

The V call is TRBV27, the J call TRBJ2-5; 9 nucleotides align to TRBD1. Unmatched junction bases numbered 9, after V lost 5 bases and J lost 5 bases. Germline V gene sequence: CDR1 MNHEY, CDR2 SMNVEV (reference sequence). This CDR3 has 15 amino acids. CDR3 sequence (DNA): TGTGCCAGCAGTATACCGGGACAGGGTTTGGAGACCCAGTACTTC. Protein: CASSIPGQGLETQYF.

V is TRBV2 and J is TRBJ2-7; 14 bases map to TRBD2. Looked up from germline, CDR1 is SNHLY and CDR2 is FYNNEI. The CDR3 runs to 15 residues. The trim removed 3 bases at V and 5 bases at J, leaving 3 bases unmatched. The CDR3 DNA reads TGTGCCAGCAGTGATATGGGACTAGCGGGAGACGAGCAGTACTTC. It is translated as CASSDMGLAGDEQYF.

Points on this clone: The junction shows a germline mismatch at one end, possibly a read error. The chain has TRBV29-1 and TRBJ2-2; maybe TRBD1 (5 bases). The CDR3 totals 16 residues. Germline CDR1 and CDR2: SQVTM and ANQGSEA. The CDR3 DNA is TGCAGCGTCGAAGGGCAGGGAAACTTCAACACCGGGGAGCTGTTTTTT. Protein product: CSVEGQGNFNTGELFF.

The CDR3 DNA sequence: TGTGCCAGCAGCTACGGTCGATTCTATAATTCACCCCTCCACTTT. Its protein product is CASSYGRFYNSPLHF. This chain links TRBV14 with TRBJ1-6; D gene unclear. Germline V lookup: CDR1 SGHDN, CDR2 FVKESK. Trimming cost V 5 bases and J 3 bases, with 11 bases left between them. This CDR3 spans 15 amino acids. The full variable domain, with the rest looked up from reference TRBV14 and TRBJ1-6, is EAGVTQFPSHSVIEKGQTVTLRCDPISGHDNLYWYRRVMGKEIKFLLHFVKESKQDESGMPNNRFLAERTGGTYSTLKVQPAELEDSGVYFCASSYGRFYNSPLHFGNGTRLTVT.

The V and J genes are TRBV18 and TRBJ1-2; D uncertain. CDR1 is KGHSH and CDR2 is LQKENI in the germline V gene. V lost 6 bases, J lost 0 bases, and 17 bases lay in between. This CDR3 has 16 residues. CDR3 sequence (DNA): TGTGCCAGCTCTCTTTATCCTCAGGAACCTAACTATGGCTACACCTTC. Residues: CASSLYPQEPNYGYTF.

V and J are TRBV11-1 and TRBJ2-5, with unresolved D. The CDR3 contains 14 residues. Germline loops: CDR1 SGHAT, CDR2 FQDESV (reference sequence). V gave up 1 base and J gave up 1 base, with 7 bases separating them. The CDR3 reads CASSLEAVQETQYF. The CDR3, as DNA: TGTGCCAGCAGCTTAGAGGCGGTCCAAGAGACCCAGTACTTC.

This clone was found a few times. The chain combines TRBV30 with TRBJ1-1; no clear D. Trimming stripped 0 bases from V and 0 bases from J, with 8 bases between. This CDR3 contains 14 residues. Per the germline V gene, CDR1 is GTSNPN and CDR2 is SVGIG (reference sequence). Here the CDR3 reads CAWSVLRLNTEAFF. For the CDR3, the DNA is TGTGCCTGGAGTGTACTTAGACTGAACACTGAAGCTTTCTTT.

This rearrangement joins TRBV29-1 to TRBJ2-7; D is perhaps TRBD2 (6 bases). The CDR3 has 12 residues. The V end lost 5 bases, the J end lost 4 bases, and 12 bases lay between the germline ends. Looked up from germline, CDR1 is SQVTM and CDR2 is ANQGSEA. The CDR3 DNA reads TGCAGCGTTAGGAGGGATCGATACGAGCAGTACTTC. Residues: CSVRRDRYEQYF.

The chain uses TRBV7-2 and TRBJ1-6, with 7 bases identical to TRBD1. CDR1 is SGHTA and CDR2 is FQGNSA in the germline V gene. The CDR3 runs 15 residues. With 0 bases clipped from V and 10 bases from J, the junction kept 6 bases outside the gene matches. The CDR3 reads CASSLATGSHSPLHF. The DNA of the CDR3 is TGTGCCAGCAGCTTAGCGACAGGGTCCCACTCACCCCTCCACTTT.